The source of this T cell receptor beta chain is a study of T cell changes during pregnancy in multiple sclerosis (dated by TCRdb to about 2019). Regarding the research as a whole: The study examined how the T cell repertoire changed over the course of pregnancy in women with multiple sclerosis.

As encoded in the germline V gene, CDR1 is SGHTA while CDR2 is FQGNSA. The CDR3 has 16 amino acids, counting the end cysteine and phenylalanine. The DNA shown is the 48-base CDR3, in frame from base 1. Trimming removed 0 bases from V and 1 base from J, leaving 9 bases between the germline ends. Library method: the immunoSEQ multiplex PCR assay. TCRdb limited this immuneACCESS table to in-frame rearrangements with V and J called. A share of clones is missing; checked studies link under half to unresolved V genes, and the rest is unexplained. For this sample there are about 62,000 clones; roughly nine tenths appear just once. The top ten constitute roughly 2.7% of the sample. Regarding this clone: This clone's antigen is unknown. Qualities for individual bases were not recorded, and no much larger clone is one base off.

Recombination linked TRBV7-2 to TRBJ2-2; the D segment could be TRBD1, given 5 matching bases. This specimen consisted of peripheral blood, obtained in the first trimester of pregnancy. The origin of this receptor is a female donor with multiple sclerosis, enrolled in a pregnancy study. The CDR3 region reads CASSLAQRGNTGELFF. The bases are TGTGCCAGCAGCTTAGCCCAAAGGGGGAACACCGGGGAGCTGTTTTTT.